One and the same sample provided the 18 T cell receptor beta chains below, sequenced in a study of patients and donors after allogeneic stem cell transplantation. Each CDR3 protein is one row after TCRdb ran MiXCR on the RT-PCR reads. This table has over 400,000 distinct CDR3 sequences, 15% to 20% appearing once. Specimen: blood, either unsorted or a sorted T cell fraction (not recorded which). These receptors originate from a human donor who was either an allogeneic HSCT recipient or a stem cell or donor lymphocyte infusion donor (not recorded which). It is not recorded whose cells these are; they may come from a transplant donor.

There are a few counts of this clonotype. This chain joins TRBV3-1 and TRBJ2-1, with 11 bases fitting TRBD2. V lost 1 base to trimming and J lost 7 bases; unmatched junction nucleotides: 15. The CDR3 contains 19 residues. Germline CDR1 LGHDT, CDR2 YNNKEL (reference sequence). CDR3 sequence: CASSQGPRPSGRYVNEQFF. The DNA of the CDR3 is TGTGCCAGCAGCCAAGGCCCTCGGCCTAGCGGGAGGTATGTGAATGAGCAGTTCTTC.

This clonotype was seen ten or more times. The rearrangement joins TRBV5-6 to TRBJ2-7, with TRBD2 identical over 13 bases. The V segment lost 4 bases and the J segment 3 bases; nucleotides outside the gene matches: 13. Germline loops: CDR1 SGHDT, CDR2 YYEEEE. The CDR3 is made up of 18 amino acids. The CDR3 region is CASSPSSTSGRKSYEQYF. The CDR3 region has the DNA TGTGCCAGCAGCCCTTCATCGACTAGCGGGAGGAAAAGCTACGAGCAGTACTTC.

This chain joins TRBV6-1 and TRBJ2-3; 10 bases agree with TRBD2. The germline CDR1 and CDR2 sequences are MNHNS and SASEGT. V lost 7 bases and J lost 3; bases outside the gene matches: 7. The CDR3 runs 15 residues. Here the CDR3 reads CASILAGGETDTQYF. The CDR3 nucleotides read TGTGCCAGCATCTTAGCGGGGGGCGAAACAGATACGCAGTATTTT.

The genes are TRBV12-3 or TRBV12-4 and TRBJ1-1; D is perhaps TRBD1 (6 bases). Trimming pared 5 bases from V and 4 bases from J, leaving 11 bases between. There are 13 residues in the CDR3. The DNA for the CDR3 is TGTGCCAGCAGTGCCAGGGGTAGCACTGAAGCTTTCTTT. Its translation: CASSARGSTEAFF.

In its sample, this clonotype was seen many times. The J gene is TRBJ2-1, the V gene TRBV3-1, with TRBD2 matching over 7 bases. Germline V gene data show CDR1 as LGHDT and CDR2 as YNNKEL (reference sequence). This CDR3 is built from 14 residues. V trimming: 6 bases; J trimming: 5 bases; junction bases outside the gene matches: 7. CDR3 bases: TGTGCCAGCAGTAACCGCGGGACTAACAATGAGCAGTTCTTC. Protein: CASSNRGTNNEQFF.

The chain carries TRBV5-5 and TRBJ2-2, with D unclear. Trimming shortened V by 4 bases and J by 3 bases, and 10 bases separated the two germline ends. Germline CDR1 and CDR2: SGHKS and YYEKEE (reference sequence). The CDR3 is 14 amino acids. The chain's CDR3 is CASSRRSDTGELFF. In nucleotides, the CDR3 is TGTGCCAGCAGCCGACGATCCGACACCGGGGAGCTGTTTTTT.

The chain recombines TRBV7-9 with TRBJ1-2; D may be TRBD1 (6 bases). The CDR3 spans 15 residues. The V and J ends lost 2 bases and 2 bases respectively, with 12 bases between them. Germline lookup yields CDR1 SEHNR and CDR2 FQNEAQ (reference sequence). The CDR3 nucleotides read TGTGCCAGCAGCTTAAGGGACAATTCGAACTATGGCTACACCTTC. Protein sequence: CASSLRDNSNYGYTF.

This clonotype was counted a few times. The V call is TRBV6-1, the J call TRBJ1-2, with D tentatively TRBD1 (5 bases). The CDR3 spans 15 residues. The germline V and J ends were trimmed by 2 bases and 2 bases, with 12 bases remaining between them. Germline V gene sequence: CDR1 MNHNS, CDR2 SASEGT. Here the CDR3 reads CASSETYRGNYGYTF. The CDR3 nucleotides read TGTGCCAGCAGTGAAACCTATCGGGGGAACTATGGCTACACCTTC.

This clonotype turned up a few times. The V gene is TRBV24-1, the J gene TRBJ2-5, with D uncertain. Trimming stripped 1 base from V and 3 bases from J, with 14 bases between. The CDR3 covers 16 residues. Germline lookup yields CDR1 KGHDR and CDR2 SFDVKD. The CDR3 is CATSDLGPSRKETQYF. The CDR3 DNA is TGTGCCACCAGTGATTTAGGGCCCTCCAGGAAAGAGACCCAGTACTTC.

In its sample, this clonotype was seen many times. V is TRBV11-2 and J is TRBJ2-1; D is unclear. Trimming removed 0 bases from V and 1 base from J, with 16 bases in between. Germline V CDR1 and CDR2: SGHAT, FQNNGV. The CDR3 loop spans 18 amino acids. Here the CDR3 reads CASSLDWFRARSYNEQFF. The CDR3 nucleotides are TGTGCCAGCAGCTTAGATTGGTTCCGGGCCCGATCCTACAATGAGCAGTTCTTC. Variable domain in full (rest from reference TRBV11-2 and TRBJ2-1): EAGVAQSPRYKIIEKRQSVAFWCNPISGHATLYWYQQILGQGPKLLIQFQNNGVVDDSQLPKDRFSAERLKGVDSTLKIQPAKLEDSAVYLCASSLDWFRARSYNEQFFGPGTRLTVL.

The rearrangement joins TRBV3-1 to TRBJ1-4; 7 bases map to TRBD1. CDR1 is LGHDT and CDR2 is YNNKEL in the germline V gene (reference sequence). The CDR3 consists of 15 residues. V shed 3 bases and J 4 bases; nucleotides not matched to a gene: 5. The CDR3 DNA reads TGTGCCAGCAGCCATTCGGACAGGATTAATGAAAAACTGTTTTTT. Translating it yields CASSHSDRINEKLFF.

This clonotype was seen more than once but under ten times. The V call is TRBV20-1, the J call TRBJ2-7; 7 bases match TRBD1. This CDR3 region has 14 residues. V shed 1 base and J 7 bases; nucleotides not matched to a gene: 10. Germline V gene data show CDR1 as DFQATT and CDR2 as SNEGSKA (reference sequence). The CDR3 DNA follows: TGCAGTGCTAGAGCCCGGGACAGAACCCCGGAGCAGTACTTC. Its translation is CSARARDRTPEQYF.

This clonotype was detected ten times or more. The CDR3 region has the DNA TGTGCCAGCAGTCCAAAGCCCCGACAGGGGGCAGGGACCGGGGAGCTGTTTTTT. It specifies CASSPKPRQGAGTGELFF. This sequence joins TRBV12-3 or TRBV12-4 and TRBJ2-2, with 10 bases lining up with TRBD1. The ends lost 5 bases at V and 5 bases at J; junction bases unmatched: 14. CDR3 length: 18 residues.

The genes are TRBV6-1 and TRBJ1-2; 10 nucleotides match TRBD1. CDR3 size: 14 residues. V lost 10 bases, J lost 4 bases, and 9 bases stayed unmatched. Per germline, CDR1 MNHNS and CDR2 SASEGT. This CDR3 is CATTETGGIYGYTF. The CDR3 DNA sequence: TGTGCCACCACCGAGACAGGGGGCATCTATGGCTACACCTTC.

The genes are TRBV7-2 and TRBJ2-3, with 7 bases fitting TRBD2. Germline assignment: CDR1 SGHTA and CDR2 FQGNSA. The CDR3 loop spans 15 amino acids. Trimming cost V 4 bases and J 2 bases; bases outside gene matches: 6. The CDR3, as DNA: TGTGCCAGCAGCTCCCGAGGGAGGGACACAGATACGCAGTATTTT. Translating gives CASSSRGRDTDTQYF.

This clonotype was found a few times. The chain combines TRBV5-6 with TRBJ2-7, with 13 nucleotides matching TRBD2. The CDR3 covers 16 residues. Trimming at V came to 4 bases and at J to 5 bases, leaving 9 bases not matched to a gene. In germline, CDR1 is SGHDT, CDR2 YYEEEE. The CDR3 region is CASSMRATSGRNEQYF. The CDR3 DNA reads as TGTGCCAGCAGCATGAGGGCGACTAGCGGGAGGAACGAGCAGTACTTC. The full variable domain, its missing parts supplied by reference TRBV5-6 and TRBJ2-7, is DAGVTQSPTHLIKTRGQQVTLRCSPKSGHDTVSWYQQALGQGPQFIFQYYEEEERQRGNFPDRFSGHQFPNYSSELNVNALLLGDSALYLCASSMRATSGRNEQYFGPGTRLTVT.

This clonotype has a handful of counts. The chain joins TRBV20-1 to TRBJ1-6, with D hard to call. The germline V gene has CDR1 DFQATT and CDR2 SNEGSKA (reference sequence). CDR3 length: 16 amino acids. Trimming took 1 base from V and 0 from J, leaving 10 bases between them. This CDR3 is CSARGGGSSYNSPLHF. The DNA of the CDR3 is TGCAGTGCTAGAGGGGGAGGGAGCTCCTATAATTCACCCCTCCACTTT.

This chain joins TRBV7-2 and TRBJ1-1; unclear D gene. The CDR3 extends over 17 amino acids. Between the trimmed V and J ends, which lost 1 base and 2 bases, there was a span of 17 bases. CDR1 SGHTA and CDR2 FQGNSA come from the germline V gene. The CDR3 is CASSLDAGLGNNTEAFF. CDR3 in DNA: TGTGCCAGCAGCTTAGACGCGGGGTTAGGGAATAACACTGAAGCTTTCTTT.